The sequence of this T cell receptor beta chain was determined in a study of CD8+ T cells in alopecia areata. Study in general: Twice a day, 5 to 10 mg of oral tofacitinib was administered to treated patients.

RNA, once extracted, was reverse transcribed into cDNA for use as the sequencing template. Profiled with immunoSEQ multiplex PCR; TCRdb holds only in-frame clones, not every one. The data contain roughly 200,000 clones, almost 65% of them seen just once; the ten biggest clones take up 1.5% to 2%. This specimen was CD4+ T cells sorted from blood, taken at week 0. This TCR was sampled from a human donor with alopecia areata.

CDR3 loop: CAWRRGSPGEKLFF. The CDR3, as DNA: TGTGCCTGGAGGAGAGGGTCACCAGGGGAAAAACTGTTTTTT. The V call is TRBV30, the J call TRBJ1-4; tentatively, D is TRBD1 (5 bases). Germline CDR1 GTSNPN, CDR2 SVGIG (reference sequence). The CDR3 contains 14 residues. Trimming removed 3 bases from V and 8 bases from J, with 16 bases in between.